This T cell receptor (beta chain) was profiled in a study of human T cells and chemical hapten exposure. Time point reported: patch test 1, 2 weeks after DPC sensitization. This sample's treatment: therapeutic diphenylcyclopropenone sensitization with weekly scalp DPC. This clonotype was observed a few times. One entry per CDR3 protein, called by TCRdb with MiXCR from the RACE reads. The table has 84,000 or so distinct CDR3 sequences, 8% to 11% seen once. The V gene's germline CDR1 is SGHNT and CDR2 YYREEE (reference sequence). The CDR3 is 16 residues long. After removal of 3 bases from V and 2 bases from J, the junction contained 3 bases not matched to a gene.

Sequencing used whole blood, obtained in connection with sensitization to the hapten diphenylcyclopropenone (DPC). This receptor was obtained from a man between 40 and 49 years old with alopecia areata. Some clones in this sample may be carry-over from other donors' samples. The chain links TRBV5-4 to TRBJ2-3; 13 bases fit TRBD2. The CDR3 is CASSSGTSGNTDTQYF. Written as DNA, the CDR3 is TGTGCCAGCAGCTCCGGGACTAGCGGGAACACAGATACGCAGTATTTT.